This entry lists 6 T cell receptor beta chains sequenced from one sample in a study of T cells in women clearing cervical HPV infection. The data were produced by immunoSEQ multiplex PCR, yet TCRdb's version contains in-frame clones alone and is incomplete. The table lists around 28,000 clones. The sample taken for sequencing was blood buffy coat. These receptors were obtained from a woman between 18 and 69 years old with a cervical HPV16 infection that either progressed to CIN3+ or cleared (not recorded which).

To note about this clone: The read stops 3 residues short of the end of the CDR3; the missing end is completed from the germline J gene. The rearrangement links TRBV5-8 to TRBJ1-1; 10 bases match TRBD1. Germline trimming cut 4 bases from V and 3 bases from J; bases unmatched to any gene: 3. This CDR3 has 14 residues. Germline assignment: CDR1 SGHTS and CDR2 YDEGEE. The CDR3 bases that were read are TGTGCCAGCAGCAAGGGACAGGGGTACACTGAA. Amino acids: CASSKGQGYTE. The entire CDR3 sequence reads CASSKGQGYTEAFF.

In the case of this clone: The CDR3 end lies 3 residues beyond the end of the read and is filled in from the germline J gene. The gene calls are TRBV20-1 and TRBJ1-2, with TRBD1 identical over 10 bases. Trimming removed 5 bases from V and 2 bases from J; junction bases left unmatched: 8. The germline V gene has CDR1 DFQATT and CDR2 SNEGSKA (reference sequence). The length of the CDR3 is 15 residues. Here the CDR3 reads CSAGVLGQGNYGYTF. The CDR3 DNA, read in part, is TGCAGTGCTGGGGTACTGGGACAGGGGAACTATGGC.

To note about this clone: The observed sequence ends 3 residues before the CDR3 terminus, with the missing tail filled in from the germline J gene. The chain employs TRBV5-6 and TRBJ2-3; D gene uncertain. Germline-derived CDR1 and CDR2 are SGHDT and YYEEEE. The CDR3 has 13 amino acids. The V gene lost 3 bases and the J gene lost 1 base, with 6 bases spanning the gap. CDR3 in amino acids: CASSSVGTDTQYF. The sequenced CDR3 bases are TGTGCCAGCAGCTCCGTAGGCACAGATACG.

Of note for this clone: The read comes to an end 3 residues before the CDR3 does, leaving the germline J gene to fill in the end. The genes are TRBV5-1 and TRBJ1-1; D is perhaps TRBD1 (5 bases). Germline V gives CDR1 SGHRS, CDR2 YFSETQ. Trimming removed 0 bases from V and 5 bases from J, with 11 bases in between. This CDR3 contains 14 residues. The CDR3 reads CASSLGAGLTEAFF. The CDR3 bases that were read are TGCGCCAGCAGCTTGGGGGCAGGGTTAACTGAA.

As concerns this clone: The read falls 3 residues short of the CDR3 end, and the missing part is taken from the germline J gene. The rearrangement links TRBV7-8 to TRBJ1-4; perhaps TRBD1 as D (5 bases). The CDR3 totals 18 residues. The germline V gene has CDR1 SGHVS and CDR2 FQNEAQ. The CDR3 bases that were read are TGTGCCAGCAGCACCCGGACGTTGAAGAGCTCTGGGGCCAACGTA. It translates to CASSTRTLKSSGANV. In full, the CDR3 reads CASSTRTLKSSGANVLFF.

A remark on this clone: The sequenced fragment ends 3 residues before the CDR3 boundary, so the rest is inferred from the germline J gene. This chain joins TRBV7-3 and TRBJ2-1; 10 nucleotides agree with TRBD1. The CDR3 consists of 17 residues. Germline lookup yields CDR1 SGHTA and CDR2 FQGTGA. Trimming at V came to 2 bases and at J to 4 bases, leaving 8 bases not matched to a gene. Partial CDR3 DNA: TGTGCCAGCAGCTTAGAAGGGACAGGGGCGCGGTACAATGAG. Amino acid sequence: CASSLEGTGARYNE. The CDR3 in full is CASSLEGTGARYNEQFF.